This T cell receptor beta chain was identified in a study of radiation and T cells in renal cell carcinoma. The sample's time point: baseline pretreatment blood. Described treatment: 15 Gy SBRT to primary tumor, nephrectomy 4 weeks later. Radiation-treated patients gave blood at baseline, week 2 and week 4. Some clones are missing from TCRdb's copy, which holds only in-frame ones; the method was immunoSEQ multiplex PCR. The sample records some 150,000 clones, roughly 83% being singletons. The CDR3 is made up of 18 amino acids. The ends were cut back, 0 bases at V and 2 bases at J, with 19 bases in the middle. Germline loops: CDR1 LGHNA, CDR2 YSLEER.

This chain connects TRBV4-3 to TRBJ1-1; D gene unclear. The receptor was isolated from a woman aged 45-65 years with renal cell carcinoma. The source material was blood, sampled from a patient whose treatment included radiotherapy and nephrectomy. CDR3 DNA sequence: TGCGCCAGCAGCCAAGATCGTATGGGTCAGGCCTTCAACACTGAAGCTTTCTTT. It is translated as CASSQDRMGQAFNTEAFF.